The T cell receptor (beta chain) described here comes from a study of blood T cells in healthy people across ages. Study-level points and caveats: The recorded TCR beta diversity per million T cells decreased in a roughly linear manner with age.

Each donor had around 11 milliliters of peripheral blood drawn. V was cut by 2 bases and J by 7 bases, with 17 bases left in between. This CDR3 spans 15 amino acids. From germline, CDR1 is MDHEN and CDR2 SYDVKM. PCR was performed a second time for about 6 to 12 cycles using a sample-barcoded 5' primer and a J-beta primer mix. The authors tagged each cDNA molecule using a template-switch adaptor with 12 random nucleotides. Each sample provided no less than 2.5 million CDR3-containing paired-end reads. TCRdb re-called the 5' RACE reads with MiXCR, one entry per CDR3 protein. The data hold some 1.4 million distinct CDR3 sequences, with about 43% observed a single time. This clonotype was counted between two and nine times. Its antigen remains unknown.

This chain links TRBV28 with TRBJ1-2; D ambiguous. Sequenced input: blood. This TCR derives from a woman aged 18-30 years in good health. CDR3 DNA: TGTGCCAGCAGTTTACGGACGGATCAGCCGCGTGGCTACACCTTC. As protein: CASSLRTDQPRGYTF.